Following are 2 T cell receptor beta chains from one sample sequenced in a study of T cell clusters in autoimmune cytopenias. TRB rearrangements were amplified by touch-down multiplex PCR with mixed TRB-A/B primers. From its re-call of the multiplex PCR reads, TCRdb lists each CDR3 protein once, without DNA. The sample's table shows about 9,500 distinct CDR3 sequences. Each sample's input was 250 ng genomic DNA, 38,000 or so genome equivalents. The sample was peripheral blood. These receptors came from a human donor with an autoimmune cytopenia or autoimmune hepatitis (not recorded which).

This clonotype is classed as medium-sized by frequency. This sequence joins TRBV5-5 and TRBJ2-3; the D gene TCRdb calls, TRBD2, cannot be checked with no DNA. The CDR3 contains 18 residues. Germline CDR1 and CDR2: SGHKS and YYEKEE (reference sequence). CDR3 sequence reads: CASSRTSSGGYSTDTQYF.

The V and J genes are TRBV5-4 and TRBJ1-2; with no DNA, the TCRdb D assignment of TRBD1 cannot be verified. The CDR3 runs to 16 residues. The germline V gene has CDR1 SGHNT and CDR2 YYREEE (reference sequence). CDR3 region: CASRTGTGGAGDGYTF.